These T cell receptor beta chains were read from a single sample in a study of blood T cell repertoires in COVID-19. The method was immunoSEQ multiplex PCR; TCRdb's version includes in-frame clones alone and lacks a portion of them. The data hold more than 150,000 clones, with 90% observed a single time. What was sequenced was peripheral blood. These receptors all come from a man between 50 and 59 years old with acute or convalescent COVID-19. Both conserved end residues are part of each CDR3. Each record gives: J gene, clone size, D gene, V gene, CDR3 DNA, CDR3 protein. The D gene is left open where the match is weak. Size values are once, few and many counts, or a class for expanded clones, and some rows have none.

TRBJ1-5,-,-,TRBV30,TGTGCCTGGAGTGTCCGGGGTGGTCAGCCCCAGCATTTT,CAWSVRGGQPQHF
TRBJ2-7,once,-,TRBV7-9,TGTGCCAGCAGCCTTAGTAGCTACGAGCAGTACTTC,CASSLSSYEQYF
TRBJ1-1,-,TRBD1,TRBV5-1,TGCGCCAGCAGCCGGGACAGGGGGACTACTGAAGCTTTCTTT,CASSRDRGTTEAFF
TRBJ1-2,-,-,TRBV7-9,TGTGCCAGCAGCTTAGAGCTCGCGGGGGGAGGCTACACCTTC,CASSLELAGGGYTF
TRBJ1-3,-,-,TRBV3-1/TRBV3-2,TGTGCCAGCAGCCAGAGGTCTGGAAACACCATATATTTT,CASSQRSGNTIYF
TRBJ2-1,-,TRBD1,TRBV12-3/TRBV12-4,TGTGCCAGCAGTCCAGACCGGGACAGGGGGTTCTTC,CASSPDRDRGFF
TRBJ1-5,-,-,TRBV5-5,TGTGCCAGCAGCTTTGCCAGGGTGAATCAGCCCCAGCATTTT,CASSFARVNQPQHF
TRBJ1-1,-,-,TRBV29-1,TGCAGCGTTTCGCGGGGAAGGGCTGAAGCTTTCTTT,CSVSRGRAEAFF
TRBJ2-7,-,TRBD1,TRBV29-1,TGCAGCGTTGAAGGCAGACAGGGGGCTACAGACGAGCAGTACTTC,CSVEGRQGATDEQYF
TRBJ2-3,-,TRBD2,TRBV7-7,TGTGCCAGCAGCGAGGGACTAGCGGGAGCAGATACGCAGTATTTT,CASSEGLAGADTQYF
TRBJ1-2,-,-,TRBV28,TGTGCCAGCAGTTTATCTGGACACACAGGAAACTATGGCTACACCTTC,CASSLSGHTGNYGYTF
TRBJ2-5,-,TRBD2,TRBV19,TGTGCCAGTAGTCACAGGACTAGAATGGAGACCCAGTACTTC,CASSHRTRMETQYF